This TCR beta chain is drawn from a study of lymphopenia after photon versus proton radiotherapy. Findings and caveats of the study: Larger post-nadir TCR diversity loss correlated inversely with survival in deceased patients.

The V gene's germline CDR1 is LGHNA and CDR2 YNFKEQ. There are 14 residues in the CDR3. Trimming took 0 bases from V and 4 from J, leaving 9 bases between them. This clone was picked up one time. The antigen is not known. The data were produced by immunoSEQ multiplex PCR, yet TCRdb's version contains in-frame clones alone and is incomplete. Of approximately 22,000 clones in the sample, about 82% were seen once. The rearrangement joins TRBV4-2 to TRBJ1-2; a possible D gene is TRBD1 (5 bases). This clonotype was sampled from a woman in her seventies with pancreatic cancer. The sample consisted of peripheral blood, taken from a patient treated with proton-based radiotherapy. Written as DNA, the CDR3 is TGTGCCAGCAGCCAAGACAGGGTCGCCTATGGCTACACCTTC. As protein: CASSQDRVAYGYTF.